This TCR beta chain stems from a study of memory CD4+ T cells and cytomegalovirus serostatus (dated by TCRdb to between 2017 and 2020). Describing the broader study: The cohort comprised around 35 healthy Belgian adults, 9 CMV seropositive and 24 CMV seronegative. CD4+ memory TCRbeta repertoires of a Belgian cohort with known cytomegalovirus serostatus were sequenced in order to replicate a published TCR-based CMV serostatus classifier. Overall study results and their limits: CMV serostatus prediction reached a median bootstrapped AUC of 0.95 with the original framework and just under 0.93 with a US-trained random forest. Only CD4+CD45RO+ memory cells were sequenced, unlike the original study, which covered naive and memory CD4+ and CD8+ populations. A median bootstrapped AUC of 0.95 with a 95% CI of 0.76-1.00 was achieved on the Belgian cohort by the original-framework classifier. Of more than 150 previously reported CMV-associated TCRbeta sequences, approximately 64 appeared in the CD4+ memory repertoires, each in one to five individuals. Results were interpreted as suggesting that the CMV-associated TCR signature is largely present in the CD4+ memory repertoire.

Single viable CD3+CD4+CD8-CD45RO+ cells were sorted as memory CD4+ T cells on a FACSAria II. To determine CMV serostatus, a Roche Elecsys assay was used that detects serum IgG against CMV pp150, pp28, p38 and p52. Following thawing, total CD4+ T cells were enriched through positive selection using CD4 magnetic microbeads. The samples came from a different study that was designed specifically to examine the CD4+ T cell memory repertoire. Following standard operating procedures, peripheral blood mononuclear cells were isolated and cryopreserved, while serum was kept at -80 degrees C. Staining used CD3-PerCP (BW264/56), CD4-APC (RPA-T4), CD45RO-PE (UCHT1) and CD8-Pacific Orange (3B5) antibodies, with Sytox blue excluding non-viable cells. V was cut back by 4 bases and J by 1 base, leaving a gap of 16 bases between them. Reading from cysteine to phenylalanine, the CDR3 counts 16 amino acids. The kept DNA is CDR3 alone, 48 bases in frame from the first base. CDR1 and CDR2 are read off the germline V gene as MNHEY and SVGAGI.

Genomic DNA was extracted from sorted cells with the Quick-DNA Microprep Kit. Amplification of TCRbeta DNA was done with the immunoSEQ hsTCRbeta kit, following the protocol from the manufacturer. An Illumina MiSeq instrument was used to sequence the TCRbeta libraries. Under the source paper's analysis protocol: Following removal of out-of-frame sequences, 2 million to 2.5 million distinct TCRbeta sequences were retained, with an average of roughly 71,000 per individual. Each individual was scored by the count of around 160 previously reported CMV-associated TCRbeta sequences and the total productive distinct TCRbeta count. A beta-binomial model was reimplemented in Python, and scikit-learn random forests with default parameters were trained on US cohort data. Classifier performance on the Belgian cohort was reported as the median AUC with percentile confidence intervals calculated over 10,000 bootstrap iterations. TCRdb holds this immuneACCESS table with in-frame rearrangements only. Some clones are missing; in checked studies, unresolved V genes explain under half, and the rest has no known cause. That table gives V, J and clone size, and the DNA gave D and trimming. The sample table shows 40,000 to 55,000 clones, and about three quarters are seen once. The ten most abundant clones make up about 1.3% of the sample.

About this clone: Its cognate antigen has yet to be identified. No much larger clonotype is one base removed from it; base qualities were not supplied.

Source material: memory CD4+ T cells from blood. The receptor comes from an adult in good health and CMV-seropositive. The V and J genes are TRBV6-5 and TRBJ1-1; the D gene is not confidently resolved. The CDR3 has the sequence CASSSVGSTRNTEAFF. The DNA is TGTGCCAGCAGTTCGGTGGGCTCGACCCGGAACACTGAAGCTTTCTTT.